This TCR beta chain was retrieved from a study of blood T cell repertoires in COVID-19. Study-wide background: From the United States, Italy and Spain came samples of acute and convalescent COVID-19. Sources were T cells, B-cell-depleted T cells, or PBMCs; the material itself was cDNA or gDNA.

From germline, CDR1 is SGHAT and CDR2 FQNNGV. The CDR3 spans 17 residues. V lost 1 base, J lost 5 bases, and 12 bases stayed unmatched. Per the original data handling: Amplifying reference gene primers gave estimates of nucleated cell counts. Libraries were prepared by immunoSEQ multiplex PCR; TCRdb keeps only in-frame clonotypes and omits some of them. Clone size and the V and J calls come from that table; the DNA yielded D and trimming. Counted here are about 290,000 clones, around 81% occurring once; the ten biggest clones make up around 3.7%. The chain has TRBV11-2 and TRBJ1-1; 8 bases are a match to TRBD1. Sequenced: peripheral blood. The receptor comes from a woman between 45 and 60 years old with active or convalescent COVID-19. As DNA, the CDR3 is TGTGCCAGCAGCTTAGGCGTCCAGGGGGCTGTGAGGACTGAAGCTTTCTTT. Protein product: CASSLGVQGAVRTEAFF.